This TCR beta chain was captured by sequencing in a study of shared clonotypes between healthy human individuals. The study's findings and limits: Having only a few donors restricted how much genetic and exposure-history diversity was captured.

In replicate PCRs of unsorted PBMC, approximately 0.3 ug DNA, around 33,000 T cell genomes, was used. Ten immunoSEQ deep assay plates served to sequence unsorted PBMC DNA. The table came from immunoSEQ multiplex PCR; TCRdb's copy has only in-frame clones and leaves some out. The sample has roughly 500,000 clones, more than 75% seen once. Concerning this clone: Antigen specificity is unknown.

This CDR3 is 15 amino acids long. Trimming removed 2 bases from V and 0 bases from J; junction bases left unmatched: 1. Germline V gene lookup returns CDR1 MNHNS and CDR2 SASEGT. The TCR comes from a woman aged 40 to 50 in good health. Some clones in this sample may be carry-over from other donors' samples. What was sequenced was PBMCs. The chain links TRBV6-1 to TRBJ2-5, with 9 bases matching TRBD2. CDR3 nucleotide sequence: TGTGCCAGCAGTGAACTAGCGGGAAACCAAGAGACCCAGTACTTC. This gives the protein CASSELAGNQETQYF.